The rows below give T cell receptor beta chains drawn from one sample of a study of blood T cell repertoires in COVID-19. Measured with immunoSEQ multiplex PCR; TCRdb has only the in-frame clones, and not every one. The sample lists more than 350,000 clones, 70% to 90% occurring once. Sequencing was carried out using peripheral blood. These receptors were obtained from a woman between 25 and 40 years old with COVID-19, enrolled during active disease. The CDR3 runs from the conserved cysteine through the conserved F or W. Each record gives: CDR3 protein, V gene.

CDR3aa: CASSQADLEKLFF
v_gene: TRBV3-1/TRBV3-2

CDR3aa: CTSSSNRLRIYNSPLHF
v_gene: TRBV1

CDR3aa: CASSQASGQVYYGYTF
v_gene: TRBV4-2

CDR3aa: CASSLGRQGLETEAFF
v_gene: TRBV11-1

CDR3aa: CASSSRQTTDTQYF
v_gene: TRBV11-2

CDR3aa: CSVEDSLAYNEQFF
v_gene: TRBV29-1

CDR3aa: CASSQTPRGVWETQYF
v_gene: TRBV3-1/TRBV3-2

CDR3aa: CASSPGSSKETQYF
v_gene: TRBV6-6

CDR3aa: CASSYGRSDGYTF
v_gene: TRBV6-5

CDR3aa: CASSFGGDYGYTF
v_gene: TRBV7-2

CDR3aa: CASSMPQGALSNQPQHF
v_gene: TRBV19

CDR3aa: CASSLGYPAGESSYNEQFF
v_gene: TRBV7-9

CDR3aa: CASSQGQGRTDTQYF
v_gene: TRBV4-3

CDR3aa: CASSSDWASGHQETQYF
v_gene: TRBV5-4

CDR3aa: CASSMNTEAFF
v_gene: TRBV6-5

CDR3aa: CASTLGTGGEYEQYF
v_gene: TRBV4-1

CDR3aa: CASGLGPGTDTQYF
v_gene: TRBV5-1

CDR3aa: CASSLGQGILRLGGYTF
v_gene: TRBV5-1

CDR3aa: CASSRRTGPNNSPLHF
v_gene: TRBV2

CDR3aa: CAWSVTSGSTGELFF
v_gene: TRBV30

CDR3aa: CASTRGNYGYTF
v_gene: TRBV28

CDR3aa: CASSFDTKYEQYF
v_gene: TRBV7-2

CDR3aa: CASSLPTAAYGYTF
v_gene: TRBV5-8